The source of this TCR beta chain is a study of early T cells in non-severe SARS-CoV-2 infection. For the study at large: Unsorted whole blood bulk RNA was sequenced, with unpaired chains.

This clonotype was recorded at least ten times. Separate cDNA molecules each had unique molecular identifiers attached to them. TCRdb re-derived calls from the 5' RACE reads in MiXCR, one entry per CDR3 protein. The repertoire holds about 100,000 distinct CDR3 sequences, with about 12% as singletons. The clonotype originates from an adult who was a healthcare worker with PCR-confirmed SARS-CoV-2 infection or an uninfected control (not recorded which). Input material: whole blood.

This CDR3 is CASSSGPSGEQYF. CDR3 coding DNA: TGTGCCAGCAGCTCCGGACCCTCGGGGGAGCAGTACTTC. The genes are TRBV9 and TRBJ2-7, with D perhaps matching TRBD2 (5 bases). Between the trimmed V and J ends, which lost 4 bases and 7 bases, there was a span of 15 bases. Germline V CDR1 and CDR2: SGDLS, YYNGEE. The CDR3 runs 13 residues.